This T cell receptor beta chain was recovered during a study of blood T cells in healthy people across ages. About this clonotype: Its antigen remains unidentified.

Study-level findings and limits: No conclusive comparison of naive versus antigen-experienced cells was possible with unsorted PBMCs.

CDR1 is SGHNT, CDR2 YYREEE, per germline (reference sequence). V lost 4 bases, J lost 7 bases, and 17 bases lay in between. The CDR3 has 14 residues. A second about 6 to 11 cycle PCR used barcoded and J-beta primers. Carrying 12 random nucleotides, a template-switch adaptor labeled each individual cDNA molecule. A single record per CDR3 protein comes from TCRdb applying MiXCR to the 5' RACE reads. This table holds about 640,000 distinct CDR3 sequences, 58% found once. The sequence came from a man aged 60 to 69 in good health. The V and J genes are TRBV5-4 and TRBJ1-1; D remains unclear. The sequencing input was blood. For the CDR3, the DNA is TGTGCCAGCAGCCCGAAGGAGGAACCGGATGAAGCTTTCTTT. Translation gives CASSPKEEPDEAFF.